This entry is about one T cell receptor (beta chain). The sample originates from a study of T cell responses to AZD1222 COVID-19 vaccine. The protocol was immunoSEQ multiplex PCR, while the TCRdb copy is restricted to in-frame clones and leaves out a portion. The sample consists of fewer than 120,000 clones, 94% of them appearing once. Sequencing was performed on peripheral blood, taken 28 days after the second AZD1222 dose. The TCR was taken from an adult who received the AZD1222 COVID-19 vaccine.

CDR3 DNA sequence: TGTGCCAGCAGCTTGGCCACGGTTAACTATGGCTACACCTTC. Translated: CASSLATVNYGYTF. This chain connects TRBV5-6 to TRBJ1-2; D remains ambiguous. The CDR3 is 14 residues long. V lost 0 bases and J 1 base, leaving 7 bases between the germline ends. Per the germline V gene, CDR1 is SGHDT and CDR2 is YYEEEE.